The 18 T cell receptor beta chains below were found in one sample sequenced in a study of response to subunit inactivated influenza vaccine. TCRdb recomputed calls from the RT-PCR reads with MiXCR, one row per CDR3 protein. The profile shows over 450,000 distinct CDR3 sequences, approximately 13% of them singletons. The specimen comprised PBMCs from blood, sampled about 6 weeks after vaccination. The receptor set was obtained from a man between 45 and 60 years old who received an inactivated influenza vaccine.

This clonotype has a count of ten or more. This chain joins TRBV12-3 or TRBV12-4 and TRBJ2-7; 7 bases map to TRBD2. The CDR3 runs 13 residues. V dropped 6 bases and J dropped 6; count of bases not matched to a gene: 8. The CDR3 bases are TGTGCCAGCAGCCGGGGAACTAGCGTCGAGCAGTACTTC. It encodes CASSRGTSVEQYF.

The table lists this clonotype with a few counts. The chain is built from TRBV9 and TRBJ1-2, with D maybe TRBD1 (5 bases). V lost 0 bases and J lost 4, with 13 bases in between. CDR1 and CDR2 from the germline V gene are SGDLS and YYNGEE. This CDR3 comprises 15 residues. CDR3 DNA sequence: TGTGCCAGCAGCGTAGATGGCGGGGGAGTCTATGGCTACACCTTC. The encoded protein is CASSVDGGGVYGYTF.

The CDR3 coding sequence is TGTGCCAGCAGTCGGACTAGCGGTCCCTACGAGCAGTACTTC. Translation gives CASSRTSGPYEQYF. This chain links TRBV4-2 with TRBJ2-7, with 10 positions matching TRBD2. With 6 bases clipped from V and 2 bases from J, the junction kept 4 bases outside the gene matches. Germline V gives CDR1 LGHNA, CDR2 YNFKEQ. The CDR3 contains 14 residues.

This clonotype was recorded a few times. The V and J genes are TRBV12-3 or TRBV12-4 and TRBJ1-6; TRBD1 matches 7 bases. Trimming removed 5 bases from V and 10 bases from J; junction bases left unmatched: 8. This CDR3 has 14 residues. The CDR3 here is CASSRDSQASPLHF. CDR3 coding DNA: TGTGCCAGCAGTCGGGACAGTCAAGCCTCACCCCTCCACTTT.

On this clonotype itself: At one end, the junction sequence differs from germline, possibly due to a read error. The chain is built from TRBV7-9 and TRBJ2-4; D may be TRBD1 (6 bases). Germline V gene sequence: CDR1 SEHNR, CDR2 FQNEAQ (reference sequence). CDR3 size: 16 residues. The CDR3, as DNA: TGTGCCAGCACCTTAGCGCCCAGGGGAGCCAAAAACATTCAGTACTTC. Translated, it gives CASTLAPRGAKNIQYF.

Here the CDR3 DNA reads TGCAGTGCTAGAGATTTAGGGGCTAGCGGATACAATGAGCAGTTCTTC. This encodes CSARDLGASGYNEQFF. The rearrangement uses TRBV20-1 and TRBJ2-1; 7 nucleotides align to TRBD2. With 0 bases clipped from V and 4 bases from J, the junction kept 9 bases outside the gene matches. The CDR3 extends over 16 amino acids. CDR1 is DFQATT, CDR2 SNEGSKA, per germline (reference sequence).

This chain links TRBV5-7 with TRBJ2-5; D is unresolved. TRBV5-7 is sorted into the ORF group, with uncertain function. V was pared by 7 bases and J by 0 bases, with 22 bases between. This CDR3 is 17 amino acids long. CDR3 in amino acids: CASGPGHLNSYQETQYF. CDR3 bases: TGTGCCAGCGGCCCCGGGCACCTAAACTCGTACCAAGAGACCCAGTACTTC.

This clonotype was seen at least ten times. The chain combines TRBV7-2 with TRBJ2-7; no clear D gene. Germline CDR1 and CDR2: SGHTA and FQGNSA. The length of the CDR3 is 15 residues. V was cut by 6 bases and J by 0 bases, with 15 bases left in between. The CDR3 DNA sequence: TGTGCCAGCAGACGCAGACATTTGAGCTCCTACGAGCAGTACTTC. It codes for CASRRRHLSSYEQYF.

This clonotype showed up just a few times. V is TRBV10-3 and J is TRBJ1-2; 8 bases are shared with TRBD1. Germline lookup yields CDR1 ENHRY and CDR2 SYGVKD. J gave up 5 bases and V 7 bases, and 9 bases lay outside the gene matches. The CDR3 sequence is 14 residues long. The CDR3 DNA is TGTGCCATCACGGACAGGGCTGATTATTATGGCTACACCTTC. It yields the protein CAITDRADYYGYTF.

This clonotype was detected many times. The rearrangement uses TRBV9 and TRBJ2-3; D perhaps matches TRBD2 (6 bases). Germline CDR1 SGDLS, CDR2 YYNGEE. This CDR3 is built from 15 residues. V was trimmed by 1 base and J by 0 bases, leaving 9 bases between them. The CDR3 is CASSVQLASTDTQYF. The CDR3 DNA is TGTGCCAGCAGCGTACAGCTAGCGAGCACAGATACGCAGTATTTT.

This rearrangement joins TRBV5-5 to TRBJ2-1; D perhaps matches TRBD2 (5 bases). Trimming stripped 6 bases from V and 6 bases from J, with 19 bases between. The CDR3 has 15 amino acids. Germline CDR1 and CDR2: SGHKS and YYEKEE (reference sequence). The DNA for the CDR3 is TGTGCCAGCACGCTTCGAGGGTCCTCTGGCAATGAGCAGTTCTTC. Its translation is CASTLRGSSGNEQFF.

The rearrangement links TRBV11-2 to TRBJ2-5; 8 bases agree with TRBD2. CDR3 size: 15 residues. The junction had 10 bases not matched to a gene; V was cut back by 5 bases and J by 5 bases. Germline V gives CDR1 SGHAT, CDR2 FQNNGV. The chain's CDR3 is CASSPRGLEGETQYF. DNA of the CDR3: TGTGCCAGCAGCCCCAGGGGACTAGAGGGGGAGACCCAGTACTTC.

This clonotype was observed at least ten times. The gene calls are TRBV6-2 or TRBV6-3 and TRBJ2-5, with D possibly matching TRBD2 (6 bases). Germline CDR1 is MNHEY and CDR2 is SVGEGT. The CDR3 is 14 amino acids. V lost 5 bases and J 2 bases, leaving 12 bases between the germline ends. CDR3 region: CASSKLAEQETQYF. The CDR3 DNA is TGTGCCAGCAGTAAGTTAGCGGAGCAAGAGACCCAGTACTTC.

This clonotype was detected only a few times. The V gene is TRBV29-1, the J gene TRBJ1-1; 8 bases are shared with TRBD1. The germline V gene has CDR1 SQVTM and CDR2 ANQGSEA. The CDR3 has 13 amino acids. V shed 5 bases and J 4 bases; nucleotides not matched to a gene: 6. The CDR3 DNA follows: TGCAGCGTTACCAGGGGGCTGCGCACTGAAGCTTTCTTT. It yields the protein CSVTRGLRTEAFF.

The chain links TRBV20-1 to TRBJ1-3; 7 positions agree with TRBD1. J was trimmed by 0 bases and V by 7 bases; bases with no gene match: 6. CDR1 DFQATT and CDR2 SNEGSKA come from the germline V gene (reference sequence). The CDR3 covers 14 residues. The CDR3, as DNA: TGCAGTGTCCCGGGACAGAACTCTGGAAACACCATATATTTT. Protein product: CSVPGQNSGNTIYF.

The chain has TRBV7-2 and TRBJ2-2; D is unclear. Trimming removed 4 bases at V and 6 bases at J, with 18 bases between. Germline CDR1 SGHTA, CDR2 FQGNSA. The CDR3 is 16 amino acids. The CDR3 sequence: CASSYRRPGRAGELFF. The CDR3, as DNA: TGTGCCAGCAGCTATAGGCGGCCAGGAAGGGCCGGGGAGCTGTTTTTT. The entire variable domain, with the rest obtained from reference TRBV7-2 and TRBJ2-2, is as follows: GAGVSQSPSNKVTEKGKDVELRCDPISGHTALYWYRQSLGQGLEFLIYFQGNSAPDKSGLPSDRFSAERTGGSVSTLTIQRTQQEDSAVYLCASSYRRPGRAGELFFGEGSRLTVL.

This clonotype was observed a few times. This rearrangement joins TRBV10-3 to TRBJ1-6; D is uncertain. V was pared by 5 bases and J by 7 bases, with 9 bases between. Looked up from germline, CDR1 is ENHRY and CDR2 is SYGVKD. This CDR3 spans 13 amino acids. Here the CDR3 reads CAISPWPNSPLHF. The DNA of the CDR3 is TGTGCCATCAGTCCTTGGCCCAATTCACCCCTCCACTTT.

This clonotype was seen ten or more times. The chain links TRBV5-1 to TRBJ2-2; 9 nucleotides agree with TRBD2. The CDR3 is 17 residues long. Unmatched junction bases numbered 11, after V lost 4 bases and J lost 4 bases. Germline V CDR1 and CDR2: SGHRS, YFSETQ. CDR3 loop: CASSQGHSSGTTGELFF. CDR3 in DNA: TGCGCCAGCAGCCAAGGCCACTCTAGCGGGACCACCGGGGAGCTGTTTTTT.